The 20 T cell receptor beta chains below were found in one sample sequenced in a study of blood T cells in healthy people across ages (dated by TCRdb to about 2015). The receptor library was made with 5' RACE. Data came from an Illumina HiSeq 2500. A second PCR of 7 to 11 cycles was performed with a sample-barcoded 5' primer and a J-beta primer mix. TCRdb redid the processing of the public reads, applying fastp at Q25 and MiXCR, and retained in-frame beta chains. Each CDR3 protein appears once, grouped with its most common genes and DNA. Counted in this sample were hundreds of thousands of distinct CDR3 sequences; around 24% of them appeared once. About 2.9% of the sample is taken by the ten largest. In addition, the sample was reused for a study of T cells of mothers and their children.

Material for sequencing was blood. The receptors come from a boy younger than 18 in good health.

This clonotype was seen a handful of times. This rearrangement joins TRBV5-6 to TRBJ2-5, with D perhaps matching TRBD1 or TRBD2 (5 bases each). Matching the DNA end better, TRBJ2-1 makes the J call doubtful. The CDR3 has 14 residues. Germline CDR1 SGHDT, CDR2 YYEEEE. The CDR3 sequence: CASSRSRDEAEQFF. CDR3 nucleotides: TGTGCCAGCAGCCGGTCCCGGGACGAAGCAGAGCAGTTCTTC.

The chain carries TRBV19 and TRBJ2-7; 9 bases fit TRBD1. From germline, CDR1 is LNHDA and CDR2 SQIVND (reference sequence). CDR3 length: 15 residues. With 6 bases clipped from V and 3 bases from J, the junction kept 9 bases outside the gene matches. The CDR3 region has the DNA TGTGCCAGTAGCCGAGGACAGGGGAACCTCTACGAGCAGTACTTC. This gives the protein CASSRGQGNLYEQYF.

The chain joins TRBV4-1 to TRBJ2-2, with D unclear. Deletions cut 3 bases from V and 3 bases from J, with 11 bases between. The CDR3 is 15 residues long. Germline assignment: CDR1 MGHRA and CDR2 YSYEKL. The CDR3: CASSQKGIDTGELFF. In DNA, the CDR3 is TGCGCCAGCAGCCAGAAGGGTATAGACACCGGGGAGCTGTTTTTT.

This rearrangement joins TRBV4-1 to TRBJ1-2; 10 nucleotides match TRBD1. Losses at the gene ends were 5 bases for V and 2 bases for J; bases not matched to a gene: 5. The CDR3 runs 15 residues. Germline V CDR1 and CDR2: MGHRA, YSYEKL. The CDR3 loop is CASSRQGAQNYGYTF. As DNA, the CDR3 is TGCGCCAGCAGCAGACAGGGGGCCCAGAACTATGGCTACACCTTC.

The chain is built from TRBV19 and TRBJ2-3; D is ambiguous. Germline assignment: CDR1 LNHDA and CDR2 SQIVND (reference sequence). The CDR3 has 13 amino acids. The ends were cut back, 5 bases at V and 3 bases at J, with 9 bases in the middle. This CDR3 reads CASSGKGTDTQYF. The CDR3 nucleotides read TGTGCCAGTAGTGGCAAAGGGACAGATACGCAGTATTTT.

The rearrangement joins TRBV9 to TRBJ2-5; D may be TRBD2 (6 bases). The last part of the DNA fits TRBJ2-1 better; the J call may be wrong. This CDR3 spans 16 amino acids. In germline, CDR1 is SGDLS, CDR2 YYNGEE. In DNA, the CDR3 is TGTGCCAGCAGCGTTCGCGGGGCCCACCTAGGAAATGAGCAGTTCTTC. This encodes CASSVRGAHLGNEQFF.

The chain is built from TRBV5-1 and TRBJ2-7; 9 bases fit TRBD2. The germline V gene encodes CDR1 SGHRS and CDR2 YFSETQ. The CDR3 loop spans 16 amino acids. Trimming cost V 3 bases and J 2 bases; bases outside gene matches: 9. CDR3 DNA: TGCGCCAGCAGCTCCCGGTTAGCGGGGGAGACCTACGAGCAGTACTTC. This translates into CASSSRLAGETYEQYF.

This chain connects TRBV7-3 to TRBJ2-2; D is uncertain. The CDR3 totals 13 residues. Germline V gene data show CDR1 as SGHTA and CDR2 as FQGTGA. V was pared by 8 bases and J by 4 bases, with 11 bases between. CDR3 region: CASRSLGTGELFF. The CDR3 DNA reads TGTGCCAGCCGATCCCTAGGCACCGGGGAGCTGTTTTTT.

CDR3 in DNA: TGCAGTGCGGCGGAGCGGGATTCCTACAATGAGCAGTTCTTC. Encoded protein: CSAAERDSYNEQFF. The chain joins TRBV20-1 to TRBJ2-1, with 7 bases matching TRBD2. The germline V gene encodes CDR1 DFQATT and CDR2 SNEGSKA (reference sequence). This CDR3 has 14 residues. V shed 6 bases, J shed 1 base, and the junction held 6 bases outside the gene matches.

The rearrangement joins TRBV5-1 to TRBJ2-5, with D perhaps matching TRBD2 (7 bases). The CDR3 is 15 amino acids. The V and J ends lost 4 bases and 1 base respectively, with 14 bases between them. Germline V gene sequence: CDR1 SGHRS, CDR2 YFSETQ. CDR3 sequence (DNA): TGCGCCAGCAGCCCAGGGGACTACCGCCAAGAGACCCAGTACTTC. Its protein product is CASSPGDYRQETQYF.

This clonotype was seen a few times. This chain links TRBV15 with TRBJ1-5; D remains ambiguous. V was pared by 1 base and J by 4 bases, with 11 bases between. Per the germline V gene, CDR1 is LNHNV and CDR2 is YYDKDF (reference sequence). The CDR3 length is 15 residues. The CDR3 here is CATSRGGFMNQPQHF. The DNA for the CDR3 is TGTGCCACCAGCAGAGGTGGTTTTATGAATCAGCCCCAGCATTTT.

The V gene is TRBV7-3, the J gene TRBJ2-7; D gene unclear. V was pared by 2 bases and J by 3 bases, with 14 bases between. Per germline, CDR1 SGHTA and CDR2 FQGTGA. There are 15 residues in the CDR3. Written as DNA, the CDR3 is TGTGCCAGCAGCTTAGGGCCCGGAAGGGACTACGAGCAGTACTTC. The encoded protein is CASSLGPGRDYEQYF.

This clonotype turned up a few times. V and J are TRBV5-1 and TRBJ1-2; D is ambiguous. Trimming shortened V by 4 bases and J by 0 bases, and 16 bases separated the two germline ends. The CDR3 totals 16 residues. Germline CDR1 SGHRS, CDR2 YFSETQ. CDR3 nucleotides: TGCGCCAGCAGCCCGACCGGTCTCGAATCTAACTATGGCTACACCTTC. Protein sequence: CASSPTGLESNYGYTF.

This clonotype was counted only a few times. In DNA, the CDR3 is TGTGCCAGCAGCAGGTTTCCTAGCACAGATACGCAGTATTTT. Translating it yields CASSRFPSTDTQYF. This chain uses TRBV7-8 with TRBJ2-3; D remains unclear. There are 14 residues in the CDR3. The germline gives CDR1 SGHVS, CDR2 FQNEAQ. V was pared by 5 bases and J by 0 bases, with 9 bases between.

The chain recombines TRBV20-1 with TRBJ2-2; D gene ambiguous. CDR1 DFQATT and CDR2 SNEGSKA come from the germline V gene (reference sequence). This CDR3 spans 14 amino acids. V lost 5 bases and J lost 7, with 17 bases in between. The CDR3 protein is CSAPLRQLGGELFF. The CDR3, as DNA: TGCAGTGCTCCCCTCAGGCAGTTGGGCGGGGAGCTGTTTTTT.

The chain combines TRBV27 with TRBJ1-3; TRBD1 aligns across 10 bases. Germline assignment: CDR1 MNHEY and CDR2 SMNVEV (reference sequence). The ends lost 4 bases at V and 2 bases at J; junction bases unmatched: 2. This CDR3 region has 15 residues. Written as DNA, the CDR3 is TGTGCCAGCAGTTACGGGACAGGGGCTGGAAACACCATATATTTT. This encodes CASSYGTGAGNTIYF.

The rearrangement uses TRBV20-1 and TRBJ2-5; 13 bases map to TRBD2. The junction had 6 bases not matched to a gene; V was cut back by 3 bases and J by 5 bases. This CDR3 is built from 15 residues. Germline assignment: CDR1 DFQATT and CDR2 SNEGSKA (reference sequence). The CDR3 protein is CSARGTSGAGETQYF. The CDR3 nucleotides are TGCAGTGCTAGGGGGACTAGCGGGGCAGGGGAGACCCAGTACTTC.

V is TRBV4-2 and J is TRBJ1-4; D is unresolved. From germline, CDR1 is LGHNA and CDR2 YNFKEQ. The CDR3 extends over 15 amino acids. V gave up 2 bases and J gave up 5 bases, with 12 bases separating them. CDR3 protein: CASSQPQERNEKLFF. The CDR3 coding sequence is TGTGCCAGCAGCCAACCCCAGGAGAGGAATGAAAAACTGTTTTTT.

This clonotype was detected a few times. This chain links TRBV6-5 with TRBJ1-6; 9 bases are a match to TRBD1. V gave up 2 bases and J gave up 10 bases; unmatched junction bases: 6. CDR3 length: 15 residues. The germline gives CDR1 MNHEY, CDR2 SVGAGI. The CDR3 DNA follows: TGTGCCAGCAGTTACAAGGGACAGGGTTTCTCACCCCTCCACTTT. Amino acids: CASSYKGQGFSPLHF.

The V call is TRBV20-1, the J call TRBJ1-1, with TRBD1 matching over 11 bases. The CDR3 length is 17 residues. Germline V gene data show CDR1 as DFQATT and CDR2 as SNEGSKA (reference sequence). Losses at the gene ends were 0 bases for V and 4 bases for J; bases not matched to a gene: 10. The chain's CDR3 is CSAREGFFGTGGTEAFF. The CDR3 bases are TGCAGTGCTAGAGAGGGGTTTTTCGGGACAGGGGGCACTGAAGCTTTCTTT.